These 6 T cell receptor beta chains were all obtained from the same sample, sequenced in a study of T cell responses to AZD1222 COVID-19 vaccine. Using immunoSEQ multiplex PCR, the repertoire was profiled, and TCRdb retains in-frame clones only, with some absent. The sample records roughly 77,000 clones, 90% being singletons. This specimen consisted of peripheral blood, obtained on day 0 of AZD1222 vaccination. The receptors shown here come from an adult in good health.

This clone was counted once. The genes are TRBV11-2 and TRBJ2-7; D gene uncertain. V was pared by 1 base and J by 6 bases, with 7 bases between. The CDR3 is made up of 12 amino acids. Germline V gene sequence: CDR1 SGHAT, CDR2 FQNNGV. The CDR3 DNA reads TGTGCCAGCAGCTTAGGCTCAGGCGAGCAGTACTTC. It codes for CASSLGSGEQYF.

J is TRBJ2-1 and V is TRBV12-3 or TRBV12-4, with D tentatively TRBD2 (5 bases). The CDR3 has 13 residues. The ends were cut back, 6 bases at V and 9 bases at J, with 15 bases in the middle. The DNA of the CDR3 is TGTGCCAGCAGCCGCCCCGGGGTAGTTGAGCAGTTCTTC. Residues: CASSRPGVVEQFF.

This rearrangement joins TRBV27 to TRBJ1-6, with unresolved D. Germline lookup yields CDR1 MNHEY and CDR2 SMNVEV (reference sequence). V was pared by 4 bases and J by 6 bases, with 13 bases between. CDR3 length equals 15 residues. The CDR3, as DNA: TGTGCCAGCAGTTCGCTTGACATAATTAATTCACCCCTCCACTTT. Its protein is CASSSLDIINSPLHF.

This chain joins TRBV6-5 and TRBJ1-1, with 7 bases lining up with TRBD1. V was clipped by 11 bases and J by 10 bases; unmatched bases: 22. This CDR3 is built from 15 residues. CDR1 MNHEY and CDR2 SVGAGI come from the germline V gene. The CDR3 loop reads CAGEWGGGGASVAFF. The CDR3 DNA is TGTGCCGGCGAGTGGGGGGGAGGGGGCGCGTCTGTAGCTTTCTTT.

This chain links TRBV7-9 with TRBJ2-7; 7 nucleotides match TRBD2. Germline loops: CDR1 SEHNR, CDR2 FQNEAQ (reference sequence). The CDR3 runs 12 residues. Trimming removed 6 bases from V and 7 bases from J; junction bases left unmatched: 6. The CDR3 region is CASSRDYGEQYF. CDR3 coding DNA: TGTGCCAGCAGTCGGGACTACGGGGAGCAGTACTTC.

V usage is TRBV6-5 and J usage is TRBJ2-1; tentative D call: TRBD2 (7 bases). CDR1 and CDR2 (germline): MNHEY, SVGAGI. This CDR3 contains 15 residues. V was shortened by 2 bases and J by 5 bases, with 13 bases between the two germline ends. The CDR3 loop reads CASSYGGDINNEQFF. The CDR3 DNA sequence: TGTGCCAGCAGTTACGGGGGGGACATAAACAATGAGCAGTTCTTC.